This paragraph reports one T cell receptor (beta chain). Trimming took 3 bases from V and 0 from J, leaving 9 bases between them. This CDR3 has 14 residues. Germline lookup yields CDR1 SNHLY and CDR2 FYNNEI. This entry belongs to a study of blood T cell repertoires in COVID-19. Study information: Samples representing acute and convalescent COVID-19 were sourced from the United States, Italy and Spain. PBMCs, B-cell-depleted T cells, or T cells were the source of the cDNA or gDNA that made up the material.

The authors' processing: It was from reference gene primer amplification that nucleated cell counts were estimated. Assay: immunoSEQ multiplex PCR; the TCRdb copy retains only in-frame clones and omits some. V, J and clone size are taken as reported in that table, and D and trimming were inferred from the DNA itself. Here the sample spans approximately 500,000 clones, 80% to 90% being singletons. This clonotype was sampled from a human donor in a cohort sampled during active COVID-19. The V and J genes are TRBV2 and TRBJ2-7, with D perhaps matching TRBD1 (5 bases). The sample consisted of peripheral blood. In DNA, the CDR3 is TGTGCCAGCAGTGACCGGACATCCTCCTACGAGCAGTACTTC. It encodes CASSDRTSSYEQYF.